These 5 T cell receptor beta chains came from one sample sequenced in a study of T-cell reconstitution after alpha-beta-depleted transplantation in children. Library preparation (for TCRbeta) was performed with unique molecular identifiers. TCRdb reprocessed the PCR reads with MiXCR, giving one entry per CDR3 protein. The sample contains 540,000 or so distinct CDR3 sequences, 20% to 25% of which appear only once. The starting material was PBMCs, mostly from graft donor cells, obtained 360 days after TCRalphabeta/CD19-depleted stem cell transplant. The receptor set was obtained from a boy in the first two years of life who had a stem cell transplant for acute myeloid leukemia, so the T cells may come from the graft donor.

At least ten counts were recorded for this clonotype. This chain uses TRBV20-1 with TRBJ2-3; D possibly corresponds to TRBD2 (5 bases). The CDR3 covers 14 residues. V lost 0 bases to trimming and J lost 1 base, with 8 bases between them. The germline CDR1 and CDR2 sequences are DFQATT and SNEGSKA (reference sequence). The CDR3 nucleotides read TGCAGTGCTAGAGATAGGCGGGGCACAGATACGCAGTATTTT. Encoded protein: CSARDRRGTDTQYF.

This clonotype was seen repeatedly, ten times or more. This chain uses TRBV12-3 or TRBV12-4 with TRBJ2-1; 9 nucleotides align to TRBD2. There are 15 residues in the CDR3. Trimming at V came to 6 bases and at J to 13 bases, leaving 16 bases not matched to a gene. This chain's CDR3 is CASSFVGGGDARQFF. As DNA, the CDR3 is TGTGCCAGCAGCTTCGTAGGCGGGGGGGATGCTCGCCAGTTCTTC.

This clonotype has at least ten counts. The CDR3 DNA is TGTGCCAGCAGTCCGGGACTAGCAGAGACCCAGTACTTC. Amino acid sequence: CASSPGLAETQYF. The chain joins TRBV18 to TRBJ2-5; 9 nucleotides align to TRBD2. The V and J ends lost 8 bases and 4 bases, in that order; junction bases with no gene match: 5. Germline V gene lookup returns CDR1 KGHSH and CDR2 LQKENI. The length of the CDR3 is 13 residues.

The gene calls are TRBV20-1 and TRBJ1-1; TRBD1 matches 7 bases. Germline loops: CDR1 DFQATT, CDR2 SNEGSKA (reference sequence). This CDR3 contains 13 residues. V lost 2 bases, J lost 10 bases, and 10 bases stayed unmatched. The CDR3 DNA is TGCAGTGCTAGAAACCCAGGGGGTTCGAGAGCTTTCTTT. Encoded protein: CSARNPGGSRAFF.

CDR3: CSVASGGLETQYF. As DNA, the CDR3 is TGCAGCGTCGCCTCAGGGGGGCTAGAGACCCAGTACTTC. The gene calls are TRBV29-1 and TRBJ2-5, with D possibly TRBD1 on 7 matching bases. V was clipped by 6 bases and J by 4 bases, with 15 bases between them. This CDR3 contains 13 residues. The germline V gene has CDR1 SQVTM and CDR2 ANQGSEA.